This TCR beta chain was captured by sequencing in a study of beta chain features in type 1 diabetes. The whole isolated RNA underwent reverse transcription, so sequencing captured expressed TCRB transcripts. Measured with immunoSEQ multiplex PCR; TCRdb has only the in-frame clones, and not every one. The sample records nearly 350,000 clones, around 7.6% being singletons. This clone was counted a few times. The length of the CDR3 is 14 residues. The sequence was collected from a woman between 18 and 29 years old in good health. The sequencing sample was made of central memory CD4+ T cells from blood. This chain joins TRBV21-1 and TRBJ1-5. TRBV21-1 is tagged as a pseudogene. The CDR3 here is CASSNRRVGQPQHF. CDR3 nucleotide sequence: TGTGCCAGCAGCAATAGGAGGGTCGGCCAGCCCCAGCATTTT.